Described below is a single T cell receptor (beta chain) sequence and its context. Its target is unknown. This record comes from a study of OX40 agonist ivuxolimab in advanced cancers. Looking at the study overall: The patients received agonistic anti-OX40 (CD134) antibody ivuxolimab. Study-level results: Averaging showed that CD8+ T cells had more expanded clones than CD4+ did.

Using immunoSEQ multiplex PCR, the repertoire was profiled, and TCRdb retains in-frame clones only, with some absent. Of about 54,000 clones listed, 80% to 90% are singletons. The clonotype originates from an adult with an advanced solid tumor such as melanoma, head and neck, liver or kidney cancer. This sample comprised CD4+ or CD8+ T cells sorted from blood, obtained in a trial of the OX40 agonist ivuxolimab.

The DNA for the CDR3 is TGTGCCAGCAGTTCCGGACAGTTCACCGGGGAGCTGTTTTTT. Encoded protein: CASSSGQFTGELFF. V and J are TRBV28 and TRBJ2-2, with D tentatively TRBD1 (6 bases). Germline V CDR1 and CDR2: MDHEN, SYDVKM. V was pared by 4 bases and J by 4 bases, with 10 bases between. This CDR3 is 14 amino acids long.